Presented here are 11 T cell receptor beta chains from one specimen sequenced in a study of beta chain features in type 1 diabetes (dated by TCRdb to the late 2010s). The study at large found these results: Type 1 diabetes patients showed a moderate but significant shortening of TCRB CDR3 length in all four CD4+ subsets.

Libraries came from the immunoSEQ multiplex PCR assay. The High Capacity cDNA Reverse Transcription Kit was used to reverse transcribe all of the isolated RNA, meaning that expressed TCRB transcripts were what got sequenced. What TCRdb holds here is the immuneACCESS table cut down to in-frame rearrangements. Part of the clones is not present; checked against another copy, under half of the missing clones reflect an unresolved V gene, and the others are unexplained. This sample lists a few hundred thousand clones; approximately 14% were detected once. The ten top clones hold roughly 0.02% of the sample. These receptors lack a known antigen. Sequencing input: naive CD4+ T cells from blood. This sample's cell subset or site label indicates: true naive CD4+ T cells. The origin of the receptors is a man younger than 40 with type 1 diabetes.

The chain combines TRBV19 with TRBJ1-2; 8 bases are shared with TRBD1. Germline V gene lookup returns CDR1 LNHDA and CDR2 SQIVND (reference sequence). The CDR3 runs to 15 residues. V dropped 5 bases and J dropped 2; count of bases not matched to a gene: 7. For the CDR3, the DNA is TGTGCCAGTAGTCACGGACAGGGAGGAAACTATGGCTACACCTTC. Its protein is CASSHGQGGNYGYTF.

A few counts support this clone. J is TRBJ2-5 and V is TRBV29-1; maybe TRBD1 (6 bases). The CDR3 length is 12 residues. Germline V gene lookup returns CDR1 SQVTM and CDR2 ANQGSEA. The ends were cut back, 6 bases at V and 2 bases at J, with 10 bases in the middle. The CDR3 loop reads CSVTGGQETQYF. The CDR3 DNA follows: TGCAGCGTGACAGGCGGACAAGAGACCCAGTACTTC.

The sample holds a few counts of this clone. The rearrangement joins TRBV4-2 to TRBJ2-7, with 7 nucleotides matching TRBD2. The germline V gene encodes CDR1 LGHNA and CDR2 YNFKEQ. Losses at the gene ends were 1 base for V and 3 bases for J; bases not matched to a gene: 9. This CDR3 comprises 16 residues. The CDR3 loop is CASSQGTGGRGYEQYF. The DNA of the CDR3 is TGTGCCAGCAGCCAAGGGACCGGCGGGAGAGGCTACGAGCAGTACTTC.

This clone was detected a few times. Here the CDR3 DNA reads TGTGCCAGCAGTGAAGAGGGTGCGGGGGCCTTTCGGGAGTACTTC. This gives the protein CASSEEGAGAFREYF. The J gene is TRBJ2-5, the V gene TRBV6-1, with D possibly TRBD2 on 7 matching bases. This CDR3 region has 15 residues. V was clipped by 1 base and J by 12 bases, with 21 bases between them. From germline, CDR1 is MNHNS and CDR2 SASEGT.

The V call is TRBV7-9, the J call TRBJ2-6, with TRBD2 as a possible D gene (6 bases). Trimming took 0 bases from V and 0 from J, leaving 6 bases between them. Germline CDR1 is SEHNR and CDR2 is FQNEAQ (reference sequence). This CDR3 is built from 16 residues. In nucleotides, the CDR3 is TGTGCCAGCAGCTTAGCGGGGGGCTCTGGGGCCAACGTCCTGACTTTC. Amino acids: CASSLAGGSGANVLTF.

This clone appeared a few times. The genes are TRBV30 and TRBJ1-5; 10 bases match TRBD1. Germline lookup yields CDR1 GTSNPN and CDR2 SVGIG (reference sequence). The CDR3 runs to 15 residues. J was trimmed by 6 bases and V by 3 bases; bases with no gene match: 8. For the CDR3, the DNA is TGTGCCTGGAGAAGGGACAGGGGATTTTCTCAGCCCCAGCATTTT. It specifies CAWRRDRGFSQPQHF.

In this sample, this clone turned up a few times. This rearrangement joins TRBV11-2 to TRBJ2-7; a possible D gene is TRBD2 (5 bases). The CDR3 is made up of 13 amino acids. Germline-derived CDR1 and CDR2 are SGHAT and FQNNGV. The ends were cut back, 7 bases at V and 4 bases at J, with 14 bases in the middle. The CDR3 DNA sequence: TGTGCCAGCACCCAAACTCGCGGGTACGAGCAGTACTTC. Protein sequence: CASTQTRGYEQYF.

This clone was counted between two and nine times. The V call is TRBV19, the J call TRBJ2-7; a possible D gene is TRBD1 (6 bases). This CDR3 contains 15 residues. Looked up from germline, CDR1 is LNHDA and CDR2 is SQIVND (reference sequence). Between the trimmed V and J ends, which lost 5 bases and 0 bases, there was a span of 14 bases. CDR3 in DNA: TGTGCCAGTAGTGCGCGGACAGCGAGCTCCTACGAGCAGTACTTC. Protein product: CASSARTASSYEQYF.

This chain links TRBV10-3 with TRBJ2-3, with 9 bases aligning to TRBD2. CDR3 length: 13 residues. V gave up 10 bases and J gave up 2 bases; unmatched junction bases: 4. Germline lookup yields CDR1 ENHRY and CDR2 SYGVKD. CDR3 amino acids: CATVAGATDTQYF. The CDR3 DNA follows: TGTGCCACGGTAGCGGGAGCCACAGATACGCAGTATTTT.

The rearrangement links TRBV27 to TRBJ2-7; 12 nucleotides align to TRBD2. The length of the CDR3 is 20 residues. Germline assignment: CDR1 MNHEY and CDR2 SMNVEV (reference sequence). V gave up 5 bases and J gave up 0 bases; unmatched junction bases: 17. The CDR3 bases are TGTGCCAGCAGTCCCCGGACTAGCGGGACTCGGGGAGGCAGCTCCTACGAGCAGTACTTC. Its protein is CASSPRTSGTRGGSSYEQYF.

This clone was observed a handful of times. The chain carries TRBV2 and TRBJ2-3; 13 bases map to TRBD2. CDR3 length equals 17 residues. In germline, CDR1 is SNHLY, CDR2 FYNNEI. V was clipped by 4 bases and J by 0 bases; unmatched bases: 4. CDR3 residues: CASSVRLAGGSTDTQYF. Written as DNA, the CDR3 is TGTGCCAGCAGTGTTCGACTAGCGGGAGGTAGCACAGATACGCAGTATTTT.